The clone carrying this TCR beta chain was seen a handful of times. Antigen specificity is unknown. This sample is drawn from a study of cytomegalovirus exposure and HLA in healthy donors. The primer mix had 60 Vbeta and 13 Jbeta primers. Only in-frame clones appear in the TCRdb table, and some are missing; sequencing was by immunoSEQ multiplex PCR. The sample has under 200,000 clones; roughly 80% are singletons. V dropped 6 bases and J dropped 11 bases, with 19 bases sitting between them. The CDR3 spans 13 residues. The germline CDR1 and CDR2 sequences are SNHLY and FYNNEI. General study findings and limits: It has been reported that TCR beta sequences accurately predicted the HLA-A and HLA-B alleles of most subjects.

The chain is built from TRBV2 and TRBJ1-1; possible D gene TRBD1, 6 bases. The sequencing input was PBMCs. The receptor was derived from a woman in her twenties or thirties in good health and CMV-seropositive. The CDR3 sequence is CASRDGTPPRAFF. DNA of the CDR3: TGTGCCAGCAGGGATGGGACACCCCCGCGGGCTTTCTTT.